The T cell receptor beta chain under discussion was sequenced for a study of beta chain features in type 1 diabetes. Study summary: Sorted cells, 107,917,701 in number, were examined across all samples.

Every donor provided one heparinised blood draw, which averaged around 110 mL. The authors reverse transcribed all of the isolated RNA, so sequencing captured expressed TCRB transcripts. The data were produced by immunoSEQ multiplex PCR, yet TCRdb's version contains in-frame clones alone and is incomplete. Here the sample spans just over 600,000 clones, roughly a sixth being singletons. The sample comprised naive CD4+ T cells from blood. The sequence derives from a man younger than 30 in good health.

DNA of the CDR3: TGCGCCAGCAGCTTGGCGGTCCCGGGACTAGCGGGGGGATCCCAAGAGACCCAGTACTTC. It specifies CASSLAVPGLAGGSQETQYF. V is TRBV5-1 and J is TRBJ2-5, with 15 nucleotides matching TRBD2. From germline, CDR1 is SGHRS and CDR2 YFSETQ. Trimming cost V 0 bases and J 1 base; bases outside gene matches: 10. The CDR3 covers 20 residues.